This note documents a single TCR beta chain sequence. Cohort assignment relied on participant-reported clinical history. Germline values: CDR1 LNHDA, CDR2 SQIVND (reference sequence). The V gene end was trimmed by 4 bases and the J gene end by 8 bases; junction bases not matched to a gene: 3. There are 14 residues in the CDR3. Methods used by the authors: By means of reference gene primer amplification, nucleated cell counts were estimated. The assay was immunoSEQ multiplex PCR, and TCRdb's table has in-frame clones only and misses some. D and trimming come from the DNA, and the V and J calls and clone size come from that table. The repertoire includes approximately 390,000 clones, approximately 88% of them detected once, and around 2% sits in the top ten. The source of the sample is a study of blood T cell repertoires in COVID-19. In the study overall: Samples representing acute and convalescent COVID-19 were sourced from the United States, Italy and Spain. Sample material is recorded as cDNA or gDNA derived from T cells, B-cell-depleted T cells, or PBMCs.

The chain recombines TRBV19 with TRBJ1-6, with TRBD1 identical over 9 bases. Sequenced material: PBMCs or T cells enriched from blood (not recorded which). The source of this sequence is a woman aged 40 to 49 with acute COVID-19. CDR3 sequence (DNA): TGTGCCAGTAGTAGACGACAGGGGGATTCACCCCTCCACTTT. Translating gives CASSRRQGDSPLHF.